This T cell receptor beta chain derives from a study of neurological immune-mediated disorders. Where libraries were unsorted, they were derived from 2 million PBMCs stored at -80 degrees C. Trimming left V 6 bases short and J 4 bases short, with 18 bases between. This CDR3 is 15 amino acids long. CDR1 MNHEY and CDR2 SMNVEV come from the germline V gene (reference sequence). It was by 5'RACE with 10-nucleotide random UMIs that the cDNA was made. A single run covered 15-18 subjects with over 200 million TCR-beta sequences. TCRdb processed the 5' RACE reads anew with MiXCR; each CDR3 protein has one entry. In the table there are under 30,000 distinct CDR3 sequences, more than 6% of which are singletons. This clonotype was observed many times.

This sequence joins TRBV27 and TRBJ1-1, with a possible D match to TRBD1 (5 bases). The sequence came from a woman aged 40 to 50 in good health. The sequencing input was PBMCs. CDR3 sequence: CASSPGGGWGTEAFF. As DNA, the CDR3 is TGTGCCAGCAGCCCCGGGGGGGGATGGGGCACTGAAGCTTTCTTT.